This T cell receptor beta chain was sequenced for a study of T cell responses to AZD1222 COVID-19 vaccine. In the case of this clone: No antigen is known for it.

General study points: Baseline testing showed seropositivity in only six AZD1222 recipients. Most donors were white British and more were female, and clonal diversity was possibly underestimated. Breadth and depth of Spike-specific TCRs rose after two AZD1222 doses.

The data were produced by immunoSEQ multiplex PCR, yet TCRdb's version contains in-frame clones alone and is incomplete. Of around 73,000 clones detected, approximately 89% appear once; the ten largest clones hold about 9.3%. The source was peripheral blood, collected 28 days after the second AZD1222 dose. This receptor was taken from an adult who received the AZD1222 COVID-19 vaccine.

CDR3 in DNA: TGTGCCAGTACCATCGGGCGCTCTGGGGCCAACGTCCTGACTTTC. It specifies CASTIGRSGANVLTF. The rearrangement joins TRBV19 to TRBJ2-6; D remains ambiguous. The CDR3 contains 15 residues. CDR1 and CDR2 from the germline V gene are LNHDA and SQIVND (reference sequence). Trimming removed 7 bases from V and 0 bases from J, with 10 bases in between. Looking up the rest from reference TRBV19 and TRBJ2-6 gives the full variable domain: DGGITQSPKYLFRKEGQNVTLSCEQNLNHDAMYWYRQDPGQGLRLIYYSQIVNDFQKGDIAEGYSVSREKKESFPLTVTSAQKNPTAFYLCASTIGRSGANVLTFGAGSRLTVL.